A selection of T cell receptor beta chains follows, all from one sample in a study of blood T cells in healthy people across ages. TCRdb recomputed calls from the 5' RACE reads with MiXCR, one row per CDR3 protein. This table has about a million distinct CDR3 sequences, approximately 50% appearing once. Sequenced sample: blood. The receptors originated from a woman aged 60-75 years in good health. CDR3s include the opening cysteine and the closing phenylalanine or tryptophan. D genes are given only for firm matches. Clone sizes are given selectively: once, few, many, or a class where the clone is expanded.

TRBD2	TRBV10-3	NA	TRBJ2-3	TGTGCCATCAGTGAGATGGGGAGGGCCGGTACAGATACGCAGTATTTT	CAISEMGRAGTDTQYF
NA	TRBV4-3	NA	TRBJ2-6	TGCGCCAGCAGCTCGAGACAGCACTCTGGGGCCAACGTCCTGACTTTC	CASSSRQHSGANVLTF
TRBD2	TRBV29-1	NA	TRBJ2-3	TGCAGCGCAGACTTAGCGGGGCGCACAGATACGCAGTATTTT	CSADLAGRTDTQYF
NA	TRBV4-3	once	TRBJ2-2	TGCGCCAGCAGCCAAGAAGCGGTGATCACCGGGGAGCTGTTTTTT	CASSQEAVITGELFF
NA	TRBV5-5	NA	TRBJ2-5	TGTGCCAGCAGCCGATGGGGGGGCGAGACCCAGTACTTC	CASSRWGGETQYF
NA	TRBV21-1	NA	TRBJ2-2	TGTGCCAGCAGCAAAGTAGAGGGGGTCGCCGGGGAGCTGTTTTTT	CASSKVEGVAGELFF
NA	TRBV6-5	NA	TRBJ2-3	TGTGCCAGCAGTTACGGGCCGACCTTGAGCACAGATACGCAGTATTTT	CASSYGPTLSTDTQYF
TRBD2	TRBV7-2	NA	TRBJ2-5	TGTGCCAGCAGCTCCGGGACTAGCTTGGAGACCCAGTACTTC	CASSSGTSLETQYF
NA	TRBV20-1	once	TRBJ2-7	TGCAGTGTCTCCCAAGCCGGGGGATCTGGCTACGAGCAGTACTTC	CSVSQAGGSGYEQYF
TRBD2	TRBV30	NA	TRBJ2-1	TGTGCCTGGACTTGGGCTAGCGGGACCAATGAGCAGTTCTTC	CAWTWASGTNEQFF
TRBD1	TRBV6-6	NA	TRBJ1-3	TGTGCCAGCAGTGCCGGGACAGTAAACACCATATATTTT	CASSAGTVNTIYF
NA	TRBV27	few	TRBJ2-7	TGTGCCAGCAGGAGGACAGTCTACGAGCAGTACTTC	CASRRTVYEQYF
NA	TRBV30	once	TRBJ1-2	TGTGCCTGGAGCCGGGGAGCTAACTATGGCCACACCTTC	CAWSRGANYGHTF
NA	TRBV15	few	TRBJ2-7	TGTGCCACCACGGCCGGGGGTTTCTCCTACGAGCAGTACTTC	CATTAGGFSYEQYF
TRBD2	TRBV7-9	NA	TRBJ2-1	TGTGCCAGCAGCCCGGTTTTGGTTGGGACTAGCGGGAGGGCCGGAGAGCAGTTATTC	CASSPVLVGTSGRAGEQLF
NA	TRBV7-9	few	TRBJ2-3	TGTGCCAGCAGCTCCCGGTCCCGAGCAGATACGCAGTATTTT	CASSSRSRADTQYF
TRBD2	TRBV24-1	NA	TRBJ2-5	TGTGCCACCAGCTCCCGAGTTAGCGGGAGGGCCGGGGAACGGTTGGATGAGCAGTACTTC	CATSSRVSGRAGERLDEQYF
NA	TRBV6-1	NA	TRBJ2-4	TGTGCCAGCAGTGACTTGTTCGGGTCGGTGGCGGTAGGTGCCAAAAACATTCAGTACTTC	CASSDLFGSVAVGAKNIQYF
NA	TRBV3-1	NA	TRBJ1-2	TGTGCCAGCAGCCAACGGGACTCCTATGGCTACACCTTC	CASSQRDSYGYTF
NA	TRBV13	NA	TRBJ2-6	TGTGCCAGCAGCTTAGACACCGGGGGCGTCCTGACTTTC	CASSLDTGGVLTF
NA	TRBV24-1	NA	TRBJ2-7	TGTGCCACCAGTGATTTTAAGAGGGGAACCTACGAGCAGTACTTC	CATSDFKRGTYEQYF
TRBD2	TRBV7-2	few	TRBJ2-1	TGTGCCAGCTCGGGGGGGTCCTACAATGAGCAGTTCTTC	CASSGGSYNEQFF
NA	TRBV7-8	NA	TRBJ2-1	TGTGCCAGCAGCTTCCCGGGGGAGACCCAGTTCTTC	CASSFPGETQFF
TRBD1	TRBV5-1	NA	TRBJ2-7	TGCGCCAGCAGCTCTATGACAGGGGGGACCTACGAGCAGTACTTC	CASSSMTGGTYEQYF
NA	TRBV20-1	NA	TRBJ2-3	TGCAGTGCTAGTTCGGGGGGCGCGGGAGATACGCAGTATTTT	CSASSGGAGDTQYF
NA	TRBV12-3/TRBV12-4	few	TRBJ2-7	TGTGCCAGCAACTGGGGCGGGGTCTCCTACGAGCAGTACTTC	CASNWGGVSYEQYF
NA	TRBV20-1	NA	TRBJ2-7	TGCAGTGCTAGAGATTTCCGAACGGCGAGAAACAATGAGCAGTACTTC	CSARDFRTARNNEQYF
NA	TRBV29-1	NA	TRBJ1-1	TGCAGCGCAGACAGCGGGACGAACACTGAAGCTTTCTTT	CSADSGTNTEAFF
TRBD2	TRBV4-1	NA	TRBJ2-1	TGCGCCAGCAGCCCCCTCCCGGGACTAGGGTTCGATGAGCAGTTCTTC	CASSPLPGLGFDEQFF
NA	TRBV28	few	TRBJ2-7	TGTGCCAGCATACGTACAGGGGGAGGGAGCGAGCAGTACTTC	CASIRTGGGSEQYF
NA	TRBV2	NA	TRBJ2-3	TGTGCCAGCACGATGTGGAGGAGGGCAGATACGCAGTATTTT	CASTMWRRADTQYF
NA	TRBV7-9	NA	TRBJ2-7	TGTGCCAGCAGAAACGTGGCTGAGAGCTCCTACGAGCAGTACTTC	CASRNVAESSYEQYF
TRBD2	TRBV7-2	many	TRBJ2-4	TGTGCCAGCAGCTTTCGGCCTACTAGCGGGGGAAAAAACATTCAGTACTTC	CASSFRPTSGGKNIQYF
NA	TRBV7-8	NA	TRBJ2-1	TGTGCCAGCTGCCGGGATAGGGATACAAAGCAGTTCTTC	CASCRDRDTKQFF
NA	TRBV29-1	NA	TRBJ2-5	TGCAGCGTGCGAGGGCACCAAGAGACCCAGTACTTC	CSVRGHQETQYF
NA	TRBV6-6	few	TRBJ2-2	TGTGCCAGCCGGACTCCGAACACCGGGGAGCTGTTTTTT	CASRTPNTGELFF
NA	TRBV20-1	few	TRBJ2-5	TGCAGTGCTCAACCCTACACAGGGCCCGAGACCCAGTACTTC	CSAQPYTGPETQYF
NA	TRBV7-8	few	TRBJ2-5	TGTGCCAGCAGATTCAGCACAGTACAAGAGACCCAGTACTTC	CASRFSTVQETQYF
NA	TRBV4-2	NA	TRBJ2-3	TGTGCCAGCAGCCAAGTGCAACGGGAGCTTAGCACAGATACGCGGTATTTT	CASSQVQRELSTDTRYF
NA	TRBV16	NA	TRBJ1-6	TGTGCCAGCAGCCAATCGGGGAGTAATTCACCCCTCCACTTT	CASSQSGSNSPLHF